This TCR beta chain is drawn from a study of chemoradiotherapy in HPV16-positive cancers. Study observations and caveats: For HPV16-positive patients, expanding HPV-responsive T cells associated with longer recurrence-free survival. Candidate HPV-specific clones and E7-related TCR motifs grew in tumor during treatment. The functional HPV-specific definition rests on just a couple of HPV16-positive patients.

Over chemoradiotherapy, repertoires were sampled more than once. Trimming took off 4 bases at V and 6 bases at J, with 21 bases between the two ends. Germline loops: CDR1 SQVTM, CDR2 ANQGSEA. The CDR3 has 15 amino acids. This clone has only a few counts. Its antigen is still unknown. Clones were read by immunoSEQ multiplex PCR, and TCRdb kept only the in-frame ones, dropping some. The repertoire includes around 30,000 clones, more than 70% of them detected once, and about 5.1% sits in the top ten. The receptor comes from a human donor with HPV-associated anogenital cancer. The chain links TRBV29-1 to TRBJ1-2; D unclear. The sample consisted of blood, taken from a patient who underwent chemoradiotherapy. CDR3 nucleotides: TGCAGCGTTGGGTCCGAGCAGTGGGTGTCGGATGGCTACACCTTC. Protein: CSVGSEQWVSDGYTF.